The present T cell receptor beta chain was sequenced within a study of cytomegalovirus exposure and HLA in healthy donors. The overall study: The roughly 700 first-cohort repertoires shared a platform with the approximately 120 validation repertoires, as reported in a later analysis.

Whole-study results and caveats: Within the 120 or so validation repertoires, first-cohort TCR clusters tended to co-occur, according to a later analysis.

This clone is a singleton in its sample. Antigen specificity is unknown. This CDR3 region has 15 residues. Germline V gene data show CDR1 as MNHEY and CDR2 as SVGAGI. V lost 2 bases and J lost 2; bases outside the gene matches: 1. Only in-frame clones appear in the TCRdb table, and some are missing; sequencing was by immunoSEQ multiplex PCR. Altogether around 66,000 clones are present, approximately 97% being singletons, with the ten largest covering around 1.5%. This TCR was sampled from a woman between 18 and 29 years old in good health and CMV-seropositive. The rearrangement uses TRBV6-5 and TRBJ2-3; 10 bases are shared with TRBD2. Material: PBMCs. DNA of the CDR3: TGTGCCAGCAGTTACGGGACTAGCGACACAGATACGCAGTATTTT. This sequence encodes CASSYGTSDTDTQYF.